This T cell receptor beta chain is drawn from a study of neurological immune-mediated disorders. Trimming removed 8 bases from V and 3 bases from J; junction bases left unmatched: 6. The CDR3 loop spans 13 amino acids. cDNA synthesis was performed by 5'RACE with 10-nucleotide random UMIs. TCRdb re-analysed the 5' RACE reads in MiXCR, keeping a single row per CDR3 protein. The sample lists roughly 56,000 distinct CDR3 sequences; about 10% were seen once. The sample taken for sequencing was PBMCs. The rearrangement links TRBV12-3 or TRBV12-4 to TRBJ1-1; 7 bases map to TRBD1. The clonotype originates from a man aged 60 to 69 in good health. The CDR3 here is CASEDRLDTEAFF. In nucleotides, the CDR3 is TGTGCCAGCGAGGACAGGTTGGACACTGAAGCTTTCTTT.